Each of the 5 T cell receptor beta chains below was sequenced from the same sample in a study of OX40 agonist ivuxolimab in advanced cancers. Repertoires were generated with immunoSEQ multiplex PCR, while TCRdb's copy carries only in-frame clones and drops some. The data show approximately 58,000 clones, around 83% seen once. The sample here was CD4+ or CD8+ T cells sorted from blood, taken in a trial of the OX40 agonist ivuxolimab. The receptors here all came from an adult with an advanced solid tumor such as melanoma, head and neck, liver or kidney cancer.

This clone appeared a single time. The rearrangement links TRBV19 to TRBJ2-5, with 10 bases lining up with TRBD2. The CDR3 contains 14 residues. CDR1 and CDR2 from the germline V gene are LNHDA and SQIVND (reference sequence). V shed 7 bases, J shed 5 bases, and the junction held 7 bases outside the gene matches. CDR3: CASNPAGGPETQYF. The DNA for the CDR3 is TGTGCCAGTAACCCAGCGGGAGGGCCCGAGACCCAGTACTTC.

The chain is built from TRBV5-1 and TRBJ1-3; the match to TRBD1 covers 7 bases. Germline V gene lookup returns CDR1 SGHRS and CDR2 YFSETQ. This CDR3 contains 14 residues. Trimming at V came to 5 bases and at J to 2 bases, leaving 4 bases not matched to a gene. CDR3 sequence: CASRAQGAGNTIYF. In nucleotides, the CDR3 is TGCGCCAGCAGAGCCCAGGGGGCTGGAAACACCATATATTTT.

This chain uses TRBV7-2 with TRBJ2-3, with D maybe TRBD2 (6 bases). Germline V gene data show CDR1 as SGHTA and CDR2 as FQGNSA. The CDR3 spans 14 residues. V dropped 0 bases and J dropped 5 bases, with 9 bases sitting between them. The DNA of the CDR3 is TGTGCCAGCAGCTTAGCGGGAGGTGGAGATACGCAGTATTTT. This gives the protein CASSLAGGGDTQYF.

The rearrangement links TRBV6-5 to TRBJ2-2; TRBD1 agrees at 9 bases. The CDR3 sequence is 16 residues long. Germline values: CDR1 MNHEY, CDR2 SVGAGI. The V segment lost 0 bases and the J segment 6 bases; nucleotides outside the gene matches: 5. CDR3 nucleotides: TGTGCCAGCAGTTACTCATCACAGGGGGCGCCCGGGGAGCTGTTTTTT. It codes for CASSYSSQGAPGELFF.

The chain carries TRBV27 and TRBJ2-7; 10 bases match TRBD1. The V segment lost 6 bases and the J segment 8 bases; nucleotides outside the gene matches: 13. CDR1 is MNHEY and CDR2 is SMNVEV in the germline V gene (reference sequence). The CDR3 runs to 15 residues. CDR3 residues: CASRRTGTGARKQYF. CDR3 in DNA: TGTGCCAGCAGGCGTACGGGGACAGGGGCACGCAAGCAGTACTTC.